The 5 T cell receptor beta chains in this list originate from one sample, sequenced in a study of T-cell reconstitution after alpha-beta-depleted transplantation in children. A TCRbeta library incorporating unique molecular identifiers was prepared. MiXCR, run by TCRdb on the PCR reads, gives a single entry per CDR3 protein. The table lists around 490,000 distinct CDR3 sequences, about an eighth of them singletons. The sequences come from PBMCs, mostly from graft donor cells, collected 180 days after TCRalphabeta/CD19-depleted stem cell transplant. Receptor source: a female patient aged 2-15 years who had a stem cell transplant for aplastic anemia, so the T cells may come from the graft donor.

This clonotype occurred a few times. V gene TRBV9 combines with J gene TRBJ2-1, with D uncertain. V was pared by 0 bases and J by 1 base, with 17 bases between. The length of the CDR3 is 18 residues. CDR1 is SGDLS and CDR2 is YYNGEE in the germline V gene. The CDR3 loop reads CASSVEGNWRRSYNEQFF. DNA for the CDR3: TGTGCCAGCAGCGTAGAAGGAAATTGGCGACGGTCCTACAATGAGCAGTTCTTC.

This clonotype has a single count. The genes are TRBV10-3 and TRBJ2-7, with 8 bases fitting TRBD2. Germline V lookup: CDR1 ENHRY, CDR2 SYGVKD. This CDR3 comprises 14 residues. J was trimmed by 5 bases and V by 4 bases; bases with no gene match: 7. CDR3 DNA: TGTGCCATCAGTGGTGAGCGGGAGTACGACGAGCAGTACTTC. Translated, it gives CAISGEREYDEQYF.

With respect to this clonotype: It may be a read error: a sequence one base away is much more abundant. This chain joins TRBV18 and TRBJ2-5; the D gene is possibly TRBD1 (6 bases). The CDR3 has 15 residues. The V gene's germline CDR1 is KGHSH and CDR2 LQKENI. The CDR3 region has the DNA TGTGCCAGCTCACAAGCTCCGGACAGACAAGAGACCCAGTGCTTC. Protein sequence: CASSQAPDRQETQCF.

In the case of this clonotype: An end of the junction does not agree with germline; a read error may underlie this. The V gene is TRBV18, the J gene TRBJ2-2; D tentatively fits TRBD1 or TRBD2 (5 bases each). This CDR3 comprises 17 residues. The germline V gene encodes CDR1 KGHSH and CDR2 LQKENI. This CDR3 is CASSPSPRPPHTGDLFF. CDR3 DNA: TGTGCCAGCTCACCGTCTCCTCGCCCCCCCCACACTGGGGACCTGTTTTTT.

In this sample, this clonotype turned up a few times. This chain uses TRBV28 with TRBJ2-7, with 9 bases fitting TRBD1. Germline values: CDR1 MDHEN, CDR2 SYDVKM. The J segment lost 0 bases and the V segment lost 6 bases, leaving 6 bases of the junction unmatched. The CDR3 extends over 15 amino acids. The CDR3 coding sequence is TGTGCCAGCAGATTAGGGGACAGGGTCTCCTACGAGCAGTACTTC. It specifies CASRLGDRVSYEQYF.